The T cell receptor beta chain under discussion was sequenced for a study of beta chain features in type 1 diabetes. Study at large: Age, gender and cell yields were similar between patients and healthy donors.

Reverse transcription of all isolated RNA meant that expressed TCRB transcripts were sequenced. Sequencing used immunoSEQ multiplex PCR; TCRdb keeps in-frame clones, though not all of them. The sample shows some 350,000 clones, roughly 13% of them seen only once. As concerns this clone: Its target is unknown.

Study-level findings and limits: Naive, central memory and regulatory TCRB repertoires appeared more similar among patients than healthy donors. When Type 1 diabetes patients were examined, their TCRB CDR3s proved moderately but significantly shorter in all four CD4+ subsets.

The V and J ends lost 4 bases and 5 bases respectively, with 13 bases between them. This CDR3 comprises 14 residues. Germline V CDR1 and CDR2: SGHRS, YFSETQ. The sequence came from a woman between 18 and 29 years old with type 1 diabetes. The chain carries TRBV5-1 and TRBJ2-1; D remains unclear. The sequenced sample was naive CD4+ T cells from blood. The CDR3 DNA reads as TGCGCCAGCAGCCGTACACCCGTTAACAATGAGCAGTTCTTC. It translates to CASSRTPVNNEQFF.